This T cell receptor (beta chain) was retrieved from a study of CD8+CD57+ T cells in acquired aplastic anemia. Study details: Yields of DNA that came from sorted CD4+ and CD8+ cells averaged about 3 ug. The study, taken as a whole, reports: Controls did not differ significantly from patients in CD8+ Simpson's diversity. Overlapping CD8+ CDR3 repertoires of patients and controls contained under 35 shared sequences.

Germline V lookup: CDR1 SGHRS, CDR2 YFSETQ. The CDR3 runs to 14 residues. With regard to this clonotype: Its antigen is currently unknown. At one end the junction does not follow the germline gene, possibly because of a read error.

CDR3 and TCR beta VDJ profiling relied on a genomic DNA template. TCRdb processed the reads anew with MiXCR; each CDR3 protein has one entry. The repertoire includes around 250,000 distinct CDR3 sequences, around three fifths of them detected once, and less than 9.5% sits in the top ten. Sequencing was carried out using sorted CD4+, CD8+, or CD8+CD57+ T cells (not recorded which) from PBMCs. This TCR was sampled from a human donor with severe aplastic anemia or a healthy control (not recorded which). The V call is TRBV5-1, the J call TRBJ1-6; D remains unclear. The CDR3 nucleotides read TGCGCCAGCAGCTTAAGTACCCTAAATTCACCCCTCCACTTC. Its protein product is CASSLSTLNSPLHF.